This is a list of T cell receptor beta chains from one sample in a study of cytomegalovirus exposure and HLA in healthy donors. TCRdb keeps only in-frame clones here, not all; method: immunoSEQ multiplex PCR. The sample includes approximately 220,000 clones, around 80% seen only once; the top ten take roughly a sixth. The specimen was PBMCs. The source is a man aged 35 to 55 in good health and CMV-seronegative. The CDR3 runs from the conserved cysteine through the conserved F or W. The order of the fields is clone size, CDR3 length, J gene, V gene, D gene, CDR3 DNA, CDR3 protein. A D gene is named only where the DNA matches it firmly. Some rows mark clone size as missing; the rest say once, few, many or name a class of expanded clone.

abundance: few
len: 15
j_gene: TRBJ1-6
v_gene: TRBV27
d_gene: TRBD1
CDR3nt: TGTGCCAGCAGCCGGACCCGGGACAGTAATTCACCCCTCCACTTT
CDR3aa: CASSRTRDSNSPLHF

abundance: -
len: 16
j_gene: TRBJ1-1
v_gene: TRBV7-9
d_gene: TRBD1
CDR3nt: TGTGCCAGCAGCTTAGGGACAGGGGGATTGAACACTGAAGCTTTCTTT
CDR3aa: CASSLGTGGLNTEAFF

abundance: -
len: 15
j_gene: TRBJ1-2
v_gene: TRBV6-5
d_gene: -
CDR3nt: TGTGCCAGCAGTTCGTACAGCGGGTCCAACTATGGCTACACCTTC
CDR3aa: CASSSYSGSNYGYTF

abundance: -
len: 16
j_gene: TRBJ2-3
v_gene: TRBV4-1
d_gene: TRBD1
CDR3nt: TGCGCCAGCAGCCCATTGCCAGGGGGCCGTACAGATACGCAGTATTTT
CDR3aa: CASSPLPGGRTDTQYF

abundance: -
len: 15
j_gene: TRBJ1-1
v_gene: TRBV29-1
d_gene: -
CDR3nt: TGCAGCGTTGACCTCACGGGACTCTCGAACACTGAAGCTTTCTTT
CDR3aa: CSVDLTGLSNTEAFF

abundance: -
len: 17
j_gene: TRBJ2-2
v_gene: TRBV4-3
d_gene: TRBD2
CDR3nt: TGCGCCAGCAGCCAAGACCCAAGCGGGGGGCTCACCGGGGAGCTGTTTTTT
CDR3aa: CASSQDPSGGLTGELFF

abundance: few
len: 12
j_gene: TRBJ2-1
v_gene: TRBV27
d_gene: -
CDR3nt: TGTGCCAGCAGTACTAATTTGGGTGAGCAGTTCTTC
CDR3aa: CASSTNLGEQFF

abundance: -
len: 15
j_gene: TRBJ1-3
v_gene: TRBV6-6
d_gene: TRBD1
CDR3nt: TGTGCCAGCAGTAGACAGGGAAGAACTGGAAACACCATATATTTT
CDR3aa: CASSRQGRTGNTIYF

abundance: few
len: 14
j_gene: TRBJ2-1
v_gene: TRBV5-1
d_gene: -
CDR3nt: TGCGCCAGCAGCCTGGGGCAGGGGATCAATGAGCAGTTCTTC
CDR3aa: CASSLGQGINEQFF

abundance: -
len: 14
j_gene: TRBJ2-7
v_gene: TRBV4-1
d_gene: TRBD1
CDR3nt: TGCGCCAGCAGCCCCGGGACAGGGGGCTACGAGCAGTACTTC
CDR3aa: CASSPGTGGYEQYF

abundance: -
len: 15
j_gene: TRBJ1-3
v_gene: TRBV28
d_gene: -
CDR3nt: TGTGCCAGCAGTTGGGCGGGGACCTCTGGAAACACCATATATTTT
CDR3aa: CASSWAGTSGNTIYF

abundance: -
len: 15
j_gene: TRBJ1-6
v_gene: TRBV18
d_gene: TRBD1
CDR3nt: TGTGCCAGCTCACAGGGACAGGGCGGGAATTCACCCCTCCACTTT
CDR3aa: CASSQGQGGNSPLHF

abundance: -
len: 21
j_gene: TRBJ1-1
v_gene: TRBV1
d_gene: -
CDR3nt: TGCACCAGCAGCCCTCGGTCCCTTACAGGGGGCGTAGGATTTTCGGACACTGAAGCTTTCTTT
CDR3aa: CTSSPRSLTGGVGFSDTEAFF

abundance: -
len: 15
j_gene: TRBJ1-2
v_gene: TRBV5-8
d_gene: -
CDR3nt: TGTGCCAGCAGCTTGGCACAGGCGGCTAACTATGGCTACACCTTC
CDR3aa: CASSLAQAANYGYTF

abundance: -
len: 15
j_gene: TRBJ1-2
v_gene: TRBV5-6
d_gene: -
CDR3nt: TGTGCCAGCAGGACACTGGACAGTCCCTCGGTTGGCTACACCTTC
CDR3aa: CASRTLDSPSVGYTF

abundance: -
len: 12
j_gene: TRBJ2-7
v_gene: TRBV11-2
d_gene: TRBD1
CDR3nt: TGTGCCAGCAGCTTGGACAGGGACGAGCAGTACTTC
CDR3aa: CASSLDRDEQYF

abundance: -
len: 13
j_gene: TRBJ1-2
v_gene: TRBV2
d_gene: -
CDR3nt: TGTGCCAGCAGCCAGGGAACTAACTATGGCTACACCTTC
CDR3aa: CASSQGTNYGYTF

abundance: -
len: 12
j_gene: TRBJ1-2
v_gene: TRBV6-6
d_gene: -
CDR3nt: TGTGCCAGCAGTCCAACTGTCTATGGCTACACCTTC
CDR3aa: CASSPTVYGYTF

abundance: -
len: 15
j_gene: TRBJ1-2
v_gene: TRBV19
d_gene: TRBD1
CDR3nt: TGTGCCAGTAGTACTGGGGACAGGGGATACTATGGCTACACCTTC
CDR3aa: CASSTGDRGYYGYTF

abundance: few
len: 18
j_gene: TRBJ2-5
v_gene: TRBV4-1
d_gene: -
CDR3nt: TGCGCCAGCAGCCAAGAAGACCTAGGGGCAAGCCTCCAAGAGACCCAGTACTTC
CDR3aa: CASSQEDLGASLQETQYF

abundance: -
len: 19
j_gene: TRBJ1-1
v_gene: TRBV7-6
d_gene: -
CDR3nt: TGTGCCAGCAGCCCTTCCCCCCCGACAGTGGGGACGGGGGACACTGAAGCTTTCTTT
CDR3aa: CASSPSPPTVGTGDTEAFF

abundance: -
len: 15
j_gene: TRBJ2-1
v_gene: TRBV27
d_gene: TRBD1
CDR3nt: TGTGCCAGCAGTTTCCGAACAGGGGAATACAATGAGCAGTTCTTC
CDR3aa: CASSFRTGEYNEQFF

abundance: -
len: 15
j_gene: TRBJ2-4
v_gene: TRBV4-1
d_gene: -
CDR3nt: TGCGCCAGCAGCCAAGAGCGGGCAGCCAAAAACATTCAGTACTTC
CDR3aa: CASSQERAAKNIQYF

abundance: few
len: 14
j_gene: TRBJ1-1
v_gene: TRBV4-3
d_gene: TRBD1
CDR3nt: TGCGCCAGCAGCCAGTACAGGGGGAGCACTGAAGCTTTCTTT
CDR3aa: CASSQYRGSTEAFF

abundance: -
len: 16
j_gene: TRBJ2-7
v_gene: TRBV6-1
d_gene: -
CDR3nt: TGTGCCAGCAGTGATGCCCACAAGGTAGGAGGATACGAGCAGTACTTC
CDR3aa: CASSDAHKVGGYEQYF

abundance: -
len: 17
j_gene: TRBJ2-1
v_gene: TRBV7-9
d_gene: TRBD2
CDR3nt: TGTGCCAGCAGCTTCCCCCACCACGCGGGAGCGGGCAATGAGCAGTTCTTC
CDR3aa: CASSFPHHAGAGNEQFF

abundance: -
len: 11
j_gene: TRBJ1-1
v_gene: TRBV20-1
d_gene: TRBD1
CDR3nt: TGCAGTGCAAGACAGGGCACTGAAGCTTTCTTT
CDR3aa: CSARQGTEAFF

abundance: once
len: 17
j_gene: TRBJ2-7
v_gene: TRBV23-1
d_gene: TRBD1
CDR3nt: TGCGCCAGCAGTCAATCGGGGGGCTGGACAGGGAATGCCTTGCTCTACTTC
CDR3aa: CASSQSGGWTGNALLYF

abundance: -
len: 13
j_gene: TRBJ1-2
v_gene: TRBV7-2
d_gene: -
CDR3nt: TGTGCCAGCAGCCCTCGGGAGGGAGCTCAGTACACCTTC
CDR3aa: CASSPREGAQYTF

abundance: -
len: 16
j_gene: TRBJ2-2
v_gene: TRBV5-1
d_gene: TRBD1
CDR3nt: TGCGCCAGCAGCTTGCAATGGACAGGGGGCCCCGGGGAGCTGTTTTTT
CDR3aa: CASSLQWTGGPGELFF

abundance: -
len: 15
j_gene: TRBJ2-1
v_gene: TRBV7-3
d_gene: -
CDR3nt: TGTGCCAGCACGCTAGCTGGGGGGGGCCACAATGAGCAGTTCTTC
CDR3aa: CASTLAGGGHNEQFF

abundance: -
len: 15
j_gene: TRBJ2-5
v_gene: TRBV7-9
d_gene: TRBD1
CDR3nt: TGTGCCAGCAACCTCTTGACAGGGTTTCAAGAGACCCAGTACTTC
CDR3aa: CASNLLTGFQETQYF

abundance: -
len: 14
j_gene: TRBJ2-7
v_gene: TRBV29-1
d_gene: -
CDR3nt: TGCAGCGTTGGTCCCGCAGGGGAAAACTACGAGCAGTACTTC
CDR3aa: CSVGPAGENYEQYF

abundance: -
len: 17
j_gene: TRBJ2-5
v_gene: TRBV5-8
d_gene: TRBD1
CDR3nt: TGTGCCAGCAGCAAGGGCCTGATGCCGGGACAGAAAGAGACCCAGTACTTC
CDR3aa: CASSKGLMPGQKETQYF

abundance: -
len: 14
j_gene: TRBJ1-2
v_gene: TRBV4-3
d_gene: -
CDR3nt: TGCGCCAGCAGCCAAGATAGGGGCGACTATGGCTACACCTTC
CDR3aa: CASSQDRGDYGYTF

abundance: -
len: 15
j_gene: TRBJ2-2
v_gene: TRBV6-5
d_gene: -
CDR3nt: TGTGCCAGCAGCAACTACAGGGCCTCCACCGGGGAGCTGTTTTTT
CDR3aa: CASSNYRASTGELFF

abundance: -
len: 14
j_gene: TRBJ1-3
v_gene: TRBV6-5
d_gene: -
CDR3nt: TGTGCCAGCAGCCCCACAGACTCTGGAAACACCATATATTTT
CDR3aa: CASSPTDSGNTIYF

abundance: -
len: 14
j_gene: TRBJ2-1
v_gene: TRBV7-9
d_gene: TRBD2
CDR3nt: TGTGCCAGCAGCTCTCACCTAGCGGGAGTCGAGCAGTTCTTC
CDR3aa: CASSSHLAGVEQFF

abundance: -
len: 18
j_gene: TRBJ2-5
v_gene: TRBV27
d_gene: TRBD2
CDR3nt: TGTGCCAGCAGTCTAACAAGGGGGACTAGCGGGAGAGGAGAGACCCAGTACTTC
CDR3aa: CASSLTRGTSGRGETQYF

abundance: -
len: 12
j_gene: TRBJ2-7
v_gene: TRBV9
d_gene: -
CDR3nt: TGTGCCAGTGGACAGAGCTCCTACGAGCAGTACTTC
CDR3aa: CASGQSSYEQYF

abundance: -
len: 16
j_gene: TRBJ2-5
v_gene: TRBV5-1
d_gene: TRBD2
CDR3nt: TGCGCCAGCAGCTTGGACAGCGGGAGTCCCAGAGAGACCCAGTACTTC
CDR3aa: CASSLDSGSPRETQYF

abundance: once
len: 12
j_gene: TRBJ2-7
v_gene: TRBV9
d_gene: -
CDR3nt: TGTGCCAGTTCCCAAAACTCCTACGAGCAGTACTTC
CDR3aa: CASSQNSYEQYF

abundance: -
len: 14
j_gene: TRBJ1-4
v_gene: TRBV5-1
d_gene: -
CDR3nt: TGCGCCAGCAGCTTCGGGGGGCGAAATGAAAAACTGTTTTTT
CDR3aa: CASSFGGRNEKLFF

abundance: few
len: 16
j_gene: TRBJ2-1
v_gene: TRBV5-4
d_gene: -
CDR3nt: TGTGCCAGCAGCCCCATAGGTGGCGGGGTCTCCAATGAGCAGTTCTTC
CDR3aa: CASSPIGGGVSNEQFF

abundance: few
len: 13
j_gene: TRBJ1-5
v_gene: TRBV28
d_gene: -
CDR3nt: TGTGCCAGCAGTTTTTACAGAGGGCAGCCCCAGCATTTT
CDR3aa: CASSFYRGQPQHF

abundance: few
len: 15
j_gene: TRBJ2-1
v_gene: TRBV2
d_gene: TRBD2
CDR3nt: TGTGCCAGCACCACGGGGCGGGGGACCTACAATGAGCAGTTCTTC
CDR3aa: CASTTGRGTYNEQFF

abundance: -
len: 13
j_gene: TRBJ2-7
v_gene: TRBV6-5
d_gene: TRBD1
CDR3nt: TGTGCCAGCAGTTACGGCAGGGGGAACGAGCAGTACTTC
CDR3aa: CASSYGRGNEQYF

abundance: few
len: 12
j_gene: TRBJ1-1
v_gene: TRBV18
d_gene: -
CDR3nt: TGTGCCAGCTCACCTAGCGGGAATGAAGCTTTCTTT
CDR3aa: CASSPSGNEAFF

abundance: once
len: 15
j_gene: TRBJ2-2
v_gene: TRBV5-6
d_gene: -
CDR3nt: TGTGCCAGCAGCTTGGGGGATAGGGGGTCCGGGGAGCTGTTTTTT
CDR3aa: CASSLGDRGSGELFF